The present T cell receptor (beta chain) was sequenced within a study of response to subunit inactivated influenza vaccine. Overall study findings and caveats: Authors suggested each seasonal influenza vaccination recruits few new T cells.

MiXCR, run by TCRdb on the RT-PCR reads, gives a single entry per CDR3 protein. The data show fewer than 800,000 distinct CDR3 sequences, around 14% seen once. The CDR3 has 15 residues. Trimming removed 0 bases from V and 3 bases from J; junction bases left unmatched: 4. Germline lookup yields CDR1 DFQATT and CDR2 SNEGSKA (reference sequence). This clonotype was detected a few times. The antigen remains undetermined. The sample was PBMCs from blood, taken 11 to 12 days after vaccination. The J gene is TRBJ2-2, the V gene TRBV20-1; 7 nucleotides align to TRBD1. This sequence originates from a man aged 45-65 years who received an inactivated influenza vaccine. The CDR3 spells CSARDPDRHTGELFF. DNA of the CDR3: TGCAGTGCTAGAGACCCGGACAGGCACACCGGGGAGCTGTTTTTT.